The 9 T cell receptor beta chains listed next were all sequenced from one sample in a study of TIL therapy for anti-PD-1-resistant metastatic lung cancer. The libraries were made with immunoSEQ v3. Sequencing used immunoSEQ multiplex PCR; TCRdb keeps in-frame clones, though not all of them. This sample has about 45,000 clones, with roughly 85% found just once. The time point denotes: pre-treatment sample, taken before nivolumab and TIL therapy. The sequencing here drew on blood, taken at baseline. These receptors all stem from an older man with non-small cell lung cancer.

This sequence joins TRBV28 and TRBJ2-7; D is perhaps TRBD1 or TRBD2 (6 bases each). V was clipped by 6 bases and J by 1 base, with 13 bases between them. This CDR3 has 14 amino acids. The V gene's germline CDR1 is MDHEN and CDR2 SYDVKM. DNA for the CDR3: TGTGCCAGCAGACTGGGGGGCTCATCCTACGAGCAGTACTTC. Translated, it gives CASRLGGSSYEQYF. The full variable domain, completed using reference TRBV28 and TRBJ2-7, is DVKVTQSSRYLVKRTGEKVFLECVQDMDHENMFWYRQDPGLGLRLIYFSYDVKMKEKGDIPEGYSVSREKKERFSLILESASTNQTSMYLCASRLGGSSYEQYFGPGTRLTVT.

This chain uses TRBV6-1 with TRBJ2-5, with no clear D. This CDR3 has 12 residues. With 7 bases removed from V and 2 bases from J, the gap between germline ends came to 8 bases. Per germline, CDR1 MNHNS and CDR2 SASEGT. The CDR3 region is CASKDGQETQYF. The DNA of the CDR3 is TGTGCCAGCAAGGACGGGCAAGAGACCCAGTACTTC.

Details on this clone: The same CDR3 also results from other DNA sequences found in this sample. The chain combines TRBV6-4 with TRBJ2-1; 12 bases fit TRBD2. Germline loops: CDR1 MRHNA, CDR2 SNTAGT. V trimming: 0 bases; J trimming: 6 bases; junction bases outside the gene matches: 0. This CDR3 has 15 residues. The CDR3 bases are TGTGCCAGCAGTGACTCGACTAGCGGGAGCAATGAGCAGTTCTTC. Translating gives CASSDSTSGSNEQFF.

The gene calls are TRBV10-2 and TRBJ2-5; no firm D call. In germline, CDR1 is WSHSY, CDR2 SAAADI. This CDR3 contains 15 residues. Trimming removed 0 bases at V and 5 bases at J, with 13 bases between. Here the CDR3 reads CASSESGRARETQYF. CDR3 in DNA: TGCGCCAGCAGTGAGTCGGGAAGGGCCCGGGAGACCCAGTACTTC.

The chain couples TRBV7-9 to TRBJ1-1, with unresolved D. The CDR3 is 12 amino acids. The V and J ends lost 5 bases and 5 bases respectively, with 9 bases between them. Per the germline V gene, CDR1 is SEHNR and CDR2 is FQNEAQ (reference sequence). CDR3 loop: CASSQGRTEAFF. In nucleotides, the CDR3 is TGTGCCAGCAGCCAAGGGAGGACTGAAGCTTTCTTT.

This rearrangement joins TRBV9 to TRBJ2-3; 8 nucleotides agree with TRBD2. Germline CDR1 and CDR2: SGDLS and YYNGEE. After removal of 1 base from V and 4 bases from J, the junction contained 11 bases not matched to a gene. This CDR3 comprises 17 residues. CDR3 sequence: CASSVQPGLGVADTQYF. The CDR3 region has the DNA TGTGCCAGCAGCGTACAACCGGGACTAGGCGTCGCAGATACGCAGTATTTT.

This chain connects TRBV6-5 to TRBJ2-7; 7 positions agree with TRBD1. The CDR3 has 13 amino acids. Trimming took 7 bases from V and 1 from J; bases not matched to a gene: 4. Germline V gene data show CDR1 as MNHEY and CDR2 as SVGAGI. This chain's CDR3 is CASIGTASYEQYF. CDR3 DNA sequence: TGTGCCAGCATCGGGACAGCATCCTACGAGCAGTACTTC.

The CDR3 region has the DNA TGTGCCAGCAGCTTATCAGGCTCCGGGACAGGGAACACCGGGGAGCTGTTTTTT. Protein: CASSLSGSGTGNTGELFF. V is TRBV11-2 and J is TRBJ2-2; 8 bases fit TRBD1. Germline trimming cut 2 bases from V and 1 base from J; bases unmatched to any gene: 9. Looked up from germline, CDR1 is SGHAT and CDR2 is FQNNGV. The CDR3 has 18 residues.

V and J are TRBV5-1 and TRBJ1-2, with D possibly being TRBD1 (5 bases). The ends were cut back, 1 base at V and 1 base at J, with 11 bases in the middle. There are 15 residues in the CDR3. From germline, CDR1 is SGHRS and CDR2 YFSETQ. CDR3 sequence: CASSLWGRDNYGYTF. In DNA form, the CDR3 reads TGCGCCAGCAGCTTGTGGGGCAGGGATAACTATGGCTACACCTTC.